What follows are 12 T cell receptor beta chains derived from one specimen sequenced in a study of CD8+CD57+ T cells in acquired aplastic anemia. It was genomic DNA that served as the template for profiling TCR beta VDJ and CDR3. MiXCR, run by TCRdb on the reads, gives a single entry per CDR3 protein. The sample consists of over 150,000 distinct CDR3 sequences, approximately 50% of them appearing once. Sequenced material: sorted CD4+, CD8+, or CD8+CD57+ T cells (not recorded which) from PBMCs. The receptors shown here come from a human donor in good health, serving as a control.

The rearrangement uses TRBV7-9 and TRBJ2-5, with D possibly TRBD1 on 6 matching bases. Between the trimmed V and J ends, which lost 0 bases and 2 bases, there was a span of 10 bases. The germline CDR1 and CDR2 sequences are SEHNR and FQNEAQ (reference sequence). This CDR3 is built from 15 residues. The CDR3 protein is CASSLASRGQETQYF. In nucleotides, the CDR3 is TGTGCCAGCAGCTTAGCTTCAAGGGGGCAAGAGACCCAGTACTTC.

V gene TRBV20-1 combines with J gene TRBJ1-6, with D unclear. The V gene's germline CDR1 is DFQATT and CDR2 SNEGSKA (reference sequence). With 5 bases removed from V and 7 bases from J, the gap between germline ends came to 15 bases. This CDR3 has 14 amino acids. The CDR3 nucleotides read TGCAGTGCTGCACCAGGACGTGGGAATTCACCCCTCCACTTT. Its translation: CSAAPGRGNSPLHF.

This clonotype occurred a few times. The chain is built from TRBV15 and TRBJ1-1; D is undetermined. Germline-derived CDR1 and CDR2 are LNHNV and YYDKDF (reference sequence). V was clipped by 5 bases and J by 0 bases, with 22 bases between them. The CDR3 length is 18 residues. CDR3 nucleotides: TGTGCCACCAGCCGATCCACGAAGGGAGGGAGCATGAACACTGAAGCTTTCTTT. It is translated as CATSRSTKGGSMNTEAFF.

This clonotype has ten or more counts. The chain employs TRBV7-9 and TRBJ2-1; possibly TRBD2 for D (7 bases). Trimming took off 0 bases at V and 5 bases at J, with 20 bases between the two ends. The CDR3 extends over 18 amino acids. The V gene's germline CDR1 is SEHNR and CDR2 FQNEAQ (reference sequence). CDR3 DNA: TGTGCCAGCAGCTTAGCCCGGTGGGGGGGCCGGAGGGACAATGAGCAGTTCTTC. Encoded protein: CASSLARWGGRRDNEQFF.

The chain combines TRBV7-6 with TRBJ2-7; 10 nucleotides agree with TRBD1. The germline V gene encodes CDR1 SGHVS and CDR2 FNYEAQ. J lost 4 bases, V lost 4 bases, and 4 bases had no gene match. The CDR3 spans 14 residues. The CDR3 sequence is CASSWPGQGYEQYF. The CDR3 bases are TGTGCCAGCAGCTGGCCGGGACAGGGGTACGAGCAGTACTTC. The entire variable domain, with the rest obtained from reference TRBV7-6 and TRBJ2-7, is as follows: GAGVSQSPRYKVTKRGQDVALRCDPISGHVSLYWYRQALGQGPEFLTYFNYEAQQDKSGLPNDRFSAERPEGSISTLTIQRTEQRDSAMYRCASSWPGQGYEQYFGPGTRLTVT.

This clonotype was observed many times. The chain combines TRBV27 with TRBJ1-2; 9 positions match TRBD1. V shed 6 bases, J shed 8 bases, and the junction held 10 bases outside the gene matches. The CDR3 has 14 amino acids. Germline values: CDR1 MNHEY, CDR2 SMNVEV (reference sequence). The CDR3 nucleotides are TGTGCCAGCAGCTGGGACAGGGAGACAAGCGGCTACACCTTC. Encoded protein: CASSWDRETSGYTF.

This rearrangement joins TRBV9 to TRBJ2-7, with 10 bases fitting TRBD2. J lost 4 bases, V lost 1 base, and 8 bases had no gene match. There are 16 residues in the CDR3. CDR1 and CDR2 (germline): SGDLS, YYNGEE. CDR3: CASSVSERGGLYEQYF. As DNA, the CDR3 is TGTGCCAGCAGCGTATCTGAGCGGGGGGGCTTATACGAGCAGTACTTC.

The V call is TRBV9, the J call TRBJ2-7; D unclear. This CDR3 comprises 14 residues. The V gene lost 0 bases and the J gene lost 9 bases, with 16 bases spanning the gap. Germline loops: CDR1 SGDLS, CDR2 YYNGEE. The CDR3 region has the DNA TGTGCCAGCAGCGTAGCGATCGCCTCAGAAGGGCAGTACTTC. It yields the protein CASSVAIASEGQYF. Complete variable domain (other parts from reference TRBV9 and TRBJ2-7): DSGVTQTPKHLITATGQRVTLRCSPRSGDLSVYWYQQSLDQGLQFLIQYYNGEERAKGNILERFSAQQFPDLHSELNLSSLELGDSALYFCASSVAIASEGQYFGPGTRLTVT.

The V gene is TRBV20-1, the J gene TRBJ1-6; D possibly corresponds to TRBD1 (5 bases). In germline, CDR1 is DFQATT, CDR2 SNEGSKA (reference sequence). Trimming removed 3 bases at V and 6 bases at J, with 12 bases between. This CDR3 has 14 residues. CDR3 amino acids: CSARGPDRNSPLHF. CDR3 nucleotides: TGCAGTGCTAGGGGACCAGACCGTAATTCACCCCTCCACTTT.

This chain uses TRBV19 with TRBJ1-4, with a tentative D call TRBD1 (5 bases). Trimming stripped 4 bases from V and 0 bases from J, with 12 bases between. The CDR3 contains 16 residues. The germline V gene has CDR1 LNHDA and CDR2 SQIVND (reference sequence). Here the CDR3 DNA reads TGTGCCAGTAGTAGAGTTAGGGACTCAACTAATGAAAAACTGTTTTTT. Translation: CASSRVRDSTNEKLFF.

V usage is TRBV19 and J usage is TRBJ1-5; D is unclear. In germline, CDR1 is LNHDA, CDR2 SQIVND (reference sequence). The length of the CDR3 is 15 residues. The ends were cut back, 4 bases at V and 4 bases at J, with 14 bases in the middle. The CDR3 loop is CASSREVLSNQPQHF. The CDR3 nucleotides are TGTGCCAGTAGTAGGGAGGTCCTCTCGAATCAGCCCCAGCATTTT.

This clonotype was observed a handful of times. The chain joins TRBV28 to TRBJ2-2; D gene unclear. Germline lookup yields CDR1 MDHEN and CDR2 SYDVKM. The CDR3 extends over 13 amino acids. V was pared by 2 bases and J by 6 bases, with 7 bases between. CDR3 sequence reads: CASSLSIAGELFF. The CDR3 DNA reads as TGTGCCAGCAGTTTAAGTATCGCCGGGGAGCTGTTTTTT. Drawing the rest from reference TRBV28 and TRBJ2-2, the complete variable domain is DVKVTQSSRYLVKRTGEKVFLECVQDMDHENMFWYRQDPGLGLRLIYFSYDVKMKEKGDIPEGYSVSREKKERFSLILESASTNQTSMYLCASSLSIAGELFFGEGSRLTVL.